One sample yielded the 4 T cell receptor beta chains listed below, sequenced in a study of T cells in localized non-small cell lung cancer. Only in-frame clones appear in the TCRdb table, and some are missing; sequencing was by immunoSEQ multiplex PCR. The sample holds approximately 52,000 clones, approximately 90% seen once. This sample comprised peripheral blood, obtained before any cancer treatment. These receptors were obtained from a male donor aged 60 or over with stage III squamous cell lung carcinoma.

This CDR3 is CASSLLQGAGNTIYF. CDR3 nucleotide sequence: TGTGCCAGCAGCTTACTTCAGGGAGCTGGAAACACCATATATTTT. The chain joins TRBV7-7 to TRBJ1-3; TRBD1 is a possible D gene (5 bases). Trimming removed 2 bases from V and 2 bases from J, with 10 bases in between. Germline CDR1 and CDR2: SSHAT and FNYEAQ (reference sequence). The CDR3 is 15 residues long.

CDR3 nucleotides: TGTGCCAGCGGGGTCGGAGGGGGAGCTATCTACGAGCAGTACTTC. Translated, it gives CASGVGGGAIYEQYF. The chain is built from TRBV28 and TRBJ2-7; D is tentatively TRBD1 or TRBD2 (6 bases each). The CDR3 extends over 15 amino acids. V lost 8 bases to trimming and J lost 3 bases, with 20 bases between them. CDR1 is MDHEN and CDR2 is SYDVKM in the germline V gene.

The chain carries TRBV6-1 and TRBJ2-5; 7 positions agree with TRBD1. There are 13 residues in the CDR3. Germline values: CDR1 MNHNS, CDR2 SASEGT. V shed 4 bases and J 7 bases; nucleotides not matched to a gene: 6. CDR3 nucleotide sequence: TGTGCCAGCAGTGGGACAGGCAGTGCGACCCAGTACTTC. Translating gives CASSGTGSATQYF.

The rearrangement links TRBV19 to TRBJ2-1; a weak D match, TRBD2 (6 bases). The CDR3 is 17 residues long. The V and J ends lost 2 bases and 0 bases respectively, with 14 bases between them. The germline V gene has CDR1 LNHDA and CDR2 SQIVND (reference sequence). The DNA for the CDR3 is TGTGCCAGTAGTATACGAACGGGACTGAACTCCTACAATGAGCAGTTCTTC. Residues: CASSIRTGLNSYNEQFF.